This section outlines one T cell receptor beta chain sequence together with its context. Its target is not known. The data were obtained in a study of T-cell reconstitution after alpha-beta-depleted transplantation in children. TCRbeta library preparation incorporated unique molecular identifiers. In TCRdb, the PCR reads were re-called with MiXCR into one record per CDR3 protein. The sample lists 550,000 to 800,000 distinct CDR3 sequences; about an eighth were seen once. The study, taken as a whole, reports: Surviving recipient T cells and thymic progenitors produced the high day-60 TCRbeta diversity seen in some patients. Newly generated T cells supplied most T-cell counts and diversity one year post-transplant.

The germline CDR1 and CDR2 sequences are GTSNPN and SVGIG (reference sequence). J gave up 4 bases and V 3 bases, and 17 bases lay outside the gene matches. The CDR3 consists of 17 residues. The material sequenced was PBMCs, taken before TCRalphabeta/CD19-depleted stem cell transplant. This TCR was sampled from a girl under 10 years old with congenital amegakaryocytic thrombocytopenia, due to receive a stem cell transplant. The J gene is TRBJ2-5, the V gene TRBV30; 7 bases are shared with TRBD1. DNA for the CDR3: TGTGCCTGGAGCGCCTACGCGAGACAGGGCCCAGGAGAGACCCAGTACTTC. Protein sequence: CAWSAYARQGPGETQYF.